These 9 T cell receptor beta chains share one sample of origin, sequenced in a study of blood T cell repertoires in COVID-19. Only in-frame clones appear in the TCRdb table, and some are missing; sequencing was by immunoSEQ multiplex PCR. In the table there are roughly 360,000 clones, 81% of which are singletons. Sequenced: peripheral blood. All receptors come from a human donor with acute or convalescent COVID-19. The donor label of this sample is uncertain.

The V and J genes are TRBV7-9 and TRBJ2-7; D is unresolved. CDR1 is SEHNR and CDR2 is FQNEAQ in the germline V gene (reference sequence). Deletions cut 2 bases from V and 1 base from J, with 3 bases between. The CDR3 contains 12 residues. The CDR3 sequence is CASSLYSYEQYF. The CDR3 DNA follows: TGTGCCAGCAGCTTATATTCCTACGAGCAGTACTTC. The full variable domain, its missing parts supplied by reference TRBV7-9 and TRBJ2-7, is DTGVSQNPRHKITKRGQNVTFRCDPISEHNRLYWYRQTLGQGPEFLTYFQNEAQLEKSRLLSDRFSAERPKGSFSTLEIQRTEQGDSAMYLCASSLYSYEQYFGPGTRLTVT.

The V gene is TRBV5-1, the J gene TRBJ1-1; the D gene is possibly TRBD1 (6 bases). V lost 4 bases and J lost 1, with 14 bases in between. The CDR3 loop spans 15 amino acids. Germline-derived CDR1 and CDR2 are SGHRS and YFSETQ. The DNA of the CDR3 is TGCGCCAGCAGCCTTTACGACAGGAGGAACACTGAAGCTTTCTTT. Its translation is CASSLYDRRNTEAFF.

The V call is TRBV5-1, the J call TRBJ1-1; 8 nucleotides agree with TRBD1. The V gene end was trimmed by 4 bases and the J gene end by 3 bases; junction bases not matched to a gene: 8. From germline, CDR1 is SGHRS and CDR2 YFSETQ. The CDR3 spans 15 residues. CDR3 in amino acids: CASSPDRVQDTEAFF. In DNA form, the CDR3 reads TGCGCCAGCAGCCCGGACAGGGTTCAGGACACTGAAGCTTTCTTT.

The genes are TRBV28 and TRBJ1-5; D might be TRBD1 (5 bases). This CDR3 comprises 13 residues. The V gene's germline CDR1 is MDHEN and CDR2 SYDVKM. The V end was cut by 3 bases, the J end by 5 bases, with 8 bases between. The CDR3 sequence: CASSLVGDQPQHF. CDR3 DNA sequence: TGTGCCAGCAGTTTGGTAGGGGATCAGCCCCAGCATTTT.

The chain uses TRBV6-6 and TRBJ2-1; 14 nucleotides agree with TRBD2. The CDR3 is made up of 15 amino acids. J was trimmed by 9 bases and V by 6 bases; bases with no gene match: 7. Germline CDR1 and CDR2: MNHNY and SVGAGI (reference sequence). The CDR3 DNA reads TGTGCCAGCAGAGGGACTAGCGGGAGAGTGAGTGAGCAGTTCTTC. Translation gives CASRGTSGRVSEQFF.

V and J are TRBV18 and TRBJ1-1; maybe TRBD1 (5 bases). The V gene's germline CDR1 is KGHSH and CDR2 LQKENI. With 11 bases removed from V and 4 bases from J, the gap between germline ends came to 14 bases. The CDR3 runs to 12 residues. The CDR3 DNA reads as TGTGCCGGTTCAGGGTGGGGCACTGAAGCTTTCTTT. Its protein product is CAGSGWGTEAFF.

The chain's CDR3 is CASSARDSGGTNEKLFF. The DNA of the CDR3 is TGTGCCAGCAGCGCTAGAGATTCAGGGGGGACTAATGAAAAACTGTTTTTT. J is TRBJ1-4 and V is TRBV21-1; the D call in the table, TRBD1, was not verified against the DNA. TRBV21-1 is tagged as a pseudogene. The CDR3 extends over 17 amino acids.

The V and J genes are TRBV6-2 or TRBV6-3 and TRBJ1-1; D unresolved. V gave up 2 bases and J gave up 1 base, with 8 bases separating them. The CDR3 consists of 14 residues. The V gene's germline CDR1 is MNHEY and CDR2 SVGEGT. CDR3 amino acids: CASSYGQENTEAFF. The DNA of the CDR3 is TGTGCCAGCAGTTACGGGCAGGAGAACACTGAAGCTTTCTTT.

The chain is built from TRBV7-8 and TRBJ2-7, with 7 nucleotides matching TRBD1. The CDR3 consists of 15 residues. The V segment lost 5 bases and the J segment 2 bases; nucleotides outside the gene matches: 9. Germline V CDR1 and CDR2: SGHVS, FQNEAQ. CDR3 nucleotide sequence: TGTGCCAGCAGCCCCCGAAGGGGGCCGACCTACGAGCAGTACTTC. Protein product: CASSPRRGPTYEQYF.